The rows below give T cell receptor beta chains drawn from one sample of a study of siplizumab effects on memory and regulatory T cells. Repertoires were generated with immunoSEQ multiplex PCR, while TCRdb's copy carries only in-frame clones and drops some. The sample has roughly 100,000 clones, roughly 96% seen once. The sequenced sample was naive CD4+ T cells sorted from blood. The source of these receptors is a human donor in good health. Each CDR3 is given with its conserved first and last residue. D genes are given only for firm matches. Part of the rows lack a size; the others show once, few, many or a class for expanded clones.

CDR3nt,CDR3aa,v_gene,d_gene,abundance,j_gene
TGTGCCAGCAGTTCCTACTATGAAGCTTTCTTT,CASSSYYEAFF,TRBV6-6,.,once,TRBJ1-1
TGTGCCAGCTCACCACAGGGAATCGTGATTGATGGCTACACCTTC,CASSPQGIVIDGYTF,TRBV18,.,.,TRBJ1-2
TGTGCCAGCTCCCCTGACAGAACCGGGGAGCTGTTTTTT,CASSPDRTGELFF,TRBV18,.,.,TRBJ2-2
TGTGCCAGCAGCCTTAGCGGGGGGACTCAATCCGATACGCAGTATTTT,CASSLSGGTQSDTQYF,TRBV9,TRBD2,.,TRBJ2-3
TGTGCCAGCAGCGCCTCGACAGGGGATAATTCACCCCTCCACTTT,CASSASTGDNSPLHF,TRBV9,TRBD1,.,TRBJ1-6
TGCGCCAGCAGCCGACAGGGAGGTTCTGATCAGCCCCAGCATTTT,CASSRQGGSDQPQHF,TRBV5-1,TRBD1,.,TRBJ1-5
TGTGCTAGTGGTTTGGTAATTTGGGGGAACCGGGACAGGGACGAGCGAAACTATGGCTACACCTTC,CASGLVIWGNRDRDERNYGYTF,TRBV12-5,TRBD1,.,TRBJ1-2
TGTGCCAGCAGCCACCCCCGGGACAGAAGCTATAATTCACCCCTCCACTTT,CASSHPRDRSYNSPLHF,TRBV11-2,TRBD1,.,TRBJ1-6
TGTGCCAGCACAGGACGCACAGATACGCAGTATTTT,CASTGRTDTQYF,TRBV28,.,.,TRBJ2-3
TGTGCCAGCCGGGCCCTCACAGATACGCAGTATTTT,CASRALTDTQYF,TRBV9,.,.,TRBJ2-3
TGTGCCATCAGTGTGGGGACAGGGGGACCAAATTCACCCCTCCACTTT,CAISVGTGGPNSPLHF,TRBV10-3,TRBD1,.,TRBJ1-6
TGTGCCAGCAGTTTATTTAAAGGGGGCGGGGAGCTGTTTTTT,CASSLFKGGGELFF,TRBV28,.,once,TRBJ2-2
TGTGCCAGCAGCTTGTGGCCCAATGAGCAGTTCTTC,CASSLWPNEQFF,TRBV5-5,.,.,TRBJ2-1
TGTGCCAGCACCTCCGGCGGCGGAGCTTTCTTT,CASTSGGGAFF,TRBV6-5,.,.,TRBJ1-1
TGTGCCAGCAGTGTAAGCCCCCAAGAGACCCAGTACTTC,CASSVSPQETQYF,TRBV25-1,.,.,TRBJ2-5
TGTGCCAGCAGTGACCACAGGTCTAGGGCCGGGGAGCTGTTTTTT,CASSDHRSRAGELFF,TRBV25-1,.,.,TRBJ2-2
TGTGCCAGCAGACAGGGCTCAGGGGGGCCCCAGCATTTT,CASRQGSGGPQHF,TRBV6-5,TRBD1,.,TRBJ1-5
TGTGCCAGCAGCGGACTAGCGGGGGGGATCGATGAGCAGTTCTTC,CASSGLAGGIDEQFF,TRBV9,TRBD2,.,TRBJ2-1
TGCGCCAGCAGCTTGGTAGCGGGGAGTGCCTACAATGAGCAGTTCTTC,CASSLVAGSAYNEQFF,TRBV5-1,TRBD2,.,TRBJ2-1
TGCGCCAGCAGCTTGGATGCCGATTCACCCCTCCACTTT,CASSLDADSPLHF,TRBV5-1,.,.,TRBJ1-6
TGTGCCAGCAGCTTAGGGGGGACAGGGAACTATGGCTACACCTTC,CASSLGGTGNYGYTF,TRBV7-9,TRBD1,.,TRBJ1-2
TGTGCCAGCAGCGTAGGACTAGCGGGCGAGACCCAGTACTTC,CASSVGLAGETQYF,TRBV9,TRBD2,.,TRBJ2-5
TGTGCCTGGAGCCCCCAGGGGGGGTTTTTAAATCAGCCCCAGCATTTT,CAWSPQGGFLNQPQHF,TRBV30,TRBD1,.,TRBJ1-5
TGTGCCAGCGGGGGGTATAGCAATCAGCCCCAGCATTTT,CASGGYSNQPQHF,TRBV6-5,.,.,TRBJ1-5
TGTGCCAGCAGGGGGGGGACAGATAGCAATCAGCCCCAGCATTTT,CASRGGTDSNQPQHF,TRBV27,TRBD1,.,TRBJ1-5
TGTGCCAGCAGTTACTCGATCAAGGATAGGTATGGCTACACCTTC,CASSYSIKDRYGYTF,TRBV6-6,.,.,TRBJ1-2
TGTGCCAGCAGTTTATGGGCAGGGGGTTCCAATCAGCCCCAGCATTTT,CASSLWAGGSNQPQHF,TRBV28,TRBD1,.,TRBJ1-5
TGTGCCAGCAGTGAAGGCTACGAGCAGTACTTC,CASSEGYEQYF,TRBV6-5,.,.,TRBJ2-7
TGTGCCAGCCGGCGGCAGGGTGGCACAGATACGCAGTATTTT,CASRRQGGTDTQYF,TRBV7-9,.,.,TRBJ2-3
TGTGCCAGCAGCTTCCTGGGACAGGGCGAGACCCAGTACTTC,CASSFLGQGETQYF,TRBV7-2,TRBD1,.,TRBJ2-5
TGTGCCAGCAGCTTACAGGGGTTCTCCACTGAAGCTTTCTTT,CASSLQGFSTEAFF,TRBV5-6,TRBD1,.,TRBJ1-1
TGTGCCAGCAGTTTATGGGAAGGGAGCTATGGCTACACCTTC,CASSLWEGSYGYTF,TRBV28,.,.,TRBJ1-2
TGTGCCAGCAGTTCCCGCGGGGGAGGTAATGAAAAACTGTTTTTT,CASSSRGGGNEKLFF,TRBV6-5,.,.,TRBJ1-4
TGTGCCAGCAGTTACGGGCAGGGGTTGAGGGAGCTGTTTTTT,CASSYGQGLRELFF,TRBV6-6,.,.,TRBJ2-2
TGTGCCGCACACTCCCCCAGCACAGATACGCAGTATTTT,CAAHSPSTDTQYF,TRBV19,.,.,TRBJ2-3
TGTGCCAGCAGCTTCCCGCTAGCGTGGCAAAATGAGCAGTTCTTC,CASSFPLAWQNEQFF,TRBV11-1,.,.,TRBJ2-1
TGCGCCAGCAGCCGGGGAGGGGGGGCCGTAGATACGCAGTATTTT,CASSRGGGAVDTQYF,TRBV4-3,.,.,TRBJ2-3
TGTGCCAGCGCCCCCCGCGGGGGGACCACAGATACGCAGTATTTT,CASAPRGGTTDTQYF,TRBV19,TRBD2,.,TRBJ2-3
TGTGCTAGTGGTTTGGCTCTGAAGGACAGGGGAAAGGGGTACGAGCAGTACTTC,CASGLALKDRGKGYEQYF,TRBV12-5,TRBD1,.,TRBJ2-7
TGTGCCAGCAGTGCGGACCGGAGCTCTGGAAACACCATATATTTT,CASSADRSSGNTIYF,TRBV6-5,.,.,TRBJ1-3
TGCAGCGGTGGGACAGGGGGCGGTGAAAAACTGTTTTTT,CSGGTGGGEKLFF,TRBV29-1,TRBD1,.,TRBJ1-4
TGTGCCAGCATTAAGGGAGCCTCTGGAAACACCATATATTTT,CASIKGASGNTIYF,TRBV6-1,.,.,TRBJ1-3
TGCGCCAGCAGCCAACAACTAGCCCAAGAGACCCAGTACTTC,CASSQQLAQETQYF,TRBV4-3,.,.,TRBJ2-5
TGCGCCAGCAGCGACGGACAGGTTAGCACAGATACGCAGTATTTT,CASSDGQVSTDTQYF,TRBV5-1,TRBD1,.,TRBJ2-3
TGTGCCAGTAGAATACAGGGCGGGGACAGGGCCTCAGATACGCAGTATTTT,CASRIQGGDRASDTQYF,TRBV19,TRBD1,.,TRBJ2-3
TGTGCCACCAGCCGTAGAGTCAGGGGACAGATGAACACCGGGGAGCTGTTTTTT,CATSRRVRGQMNTGELFF,TRBV15,TRBD1,once,TRBJ2-2
TGCGCCAGCAGTGAACAGGTGATGAGGACAGGAGAAGGCTACACCTTC,CASSEQVMRTGEGYTF,TRBV5-1,TRBD1,.,TRBJ1-2
TGTGCCAGCTCAGCCCAGGGGGCGGATGAAGCTTTCTTT,CASSAQGADEAFF,TRBV18,TRBD1,.,TRBJ1-1
TGTGCCAGCAGCTTGGGGGAAGGGAATCAGCCCCAGCATTTT,CASSLGEGNQPQHF,TRBV7-6,.,.,TRBJ1-5
TGCGCCAGCAGCCAAGATCGGGACAGGGGGTTCTATGGCTACACCTTC,CASSQDRDRGFYGYTF,TRBV4-1,TRBD1,.,TRBJ1-2
TGCGCCAGCAGCCAGGCACGCGGGGGGGCGGATGAGCAGTTCTTC,CASSQARGGADEQFF,TRBV4-1,TRBD2,.,TRBJ2-1
TGTGCCATCAGTGAGAACCGAGGGGAGACCTACGAGCAGTACTTC,CAISENRGETYEQYF,TRBV10-3,.,once,TRBJ2-7
TGTGCCTGGAGTGCACAGGGGAGCTCCTATAATTCACCCCTCCACTTT,CAWSAQGSSYNSPLHF,TRBV30,TRBD1,.,TRBJ1-6
TGTGCCAGCAGCTTAAACAGATACGAGCAGTACTTC,CASSLNRYEQYF,TRBV6-5,.,.,TRBJ2-7
TGTGCCAGCAGTGAGAGACAGGGGGGTGATTTGAGCTACACCTTC,CASSERQGGDLSYTF,TRBV6-4,TRBD1,.,TRBJ1-2